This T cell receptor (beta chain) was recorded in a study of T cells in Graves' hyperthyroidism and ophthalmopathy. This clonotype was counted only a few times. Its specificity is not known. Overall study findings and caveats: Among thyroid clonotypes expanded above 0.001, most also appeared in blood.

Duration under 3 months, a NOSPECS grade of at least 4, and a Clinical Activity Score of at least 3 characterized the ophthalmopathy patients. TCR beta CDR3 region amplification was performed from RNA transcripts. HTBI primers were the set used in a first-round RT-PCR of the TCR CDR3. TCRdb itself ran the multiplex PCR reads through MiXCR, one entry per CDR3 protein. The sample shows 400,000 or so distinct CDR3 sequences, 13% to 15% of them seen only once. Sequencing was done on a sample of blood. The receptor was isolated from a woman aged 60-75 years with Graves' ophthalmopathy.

DNA of the CDR3: TGTGCCAGCAGCGTAGCTAACACAGGGCCCTACAATGAGCAGTTCTTC. This encodes CASSVANTGPYNEQFF. This sequence joins TRBV9 and TRBJ2-1; possible D gene TRBD1, 6 bases. The CDR3 is 16 amino acids. Germline CDR1 is SGDLS and CDR2 is YYNGEE. V was clipped by 0 bases and J by 2 bases, with 12 bases between them.